These 6 T cell receptor beta chains were all obtained from the same sample, sequenced in a study of cytomegalovirus exposure and HLA in healthy donors. The PCR used 60 Vbeta and 13 Jbeta primers. Clones were read by immunoSEQ multiplex PCR, and TCRdb kept only the in-frame ones, dropping some. The data show about 110,000 clones, and the top ten clones hold 3.6%. The sequencing input was PBMCs. All receptors derive from a man aged 18-30 years in good health and CMV-seronegative.

This chain joins TRBV6-5 and TRBJ1-1; D unclear. CDR1 is MNHEY, CDR2 SVGAGI, per germline. The CDR3 has 14 residues. V was pared by 6 bases and J by 6 bases, with 17 bases between. The CDR3 sequence: CASRRDRVLAEAFF. The CDR3 nucleotides are TGTGCCAGCAGAAGAGATCGGGTGCTGGCTGAAGCTTTCTTT.

V gene TRBV18 combines with J gene TRBJ1-1; 12 bases are shared with TRBD1. Germline values: CDR1 KGHSH, CDR2 LQKENI. CDR3 length equals 14 residues. V lost 6 bases to trimming and J lost 5 bases; unmatched junction nucleotides: 4. The CDR3 DNA reads as TGTGCCAGCTCCCCGGGACAGGGGGCGACTGAAGCTTTCTTT. It encodes CASSPGQGATEAFF.

This chain uses TRBV5-1 with TRBJ2-1, with 10 positions matching TRBD2. The germline V gene encodes CDR1 SGHRS and CDR2 YFSETQ. This CDR3 comprises 17 residues. Losses at the gene ends were 7 bases for V and 0 bases for J; bases not matched to a gene: 10. The CDR3 here is CASAASAGGSSYNEQFF. The CDR3 DNA sequence: TGCGCCAGCGCCGCGTCAGCGGGAGGGAGCTCCTACAATGAGCAGTTCTTC. The full variable domain, its missing parts supplied by reference TRBV5-1 and TRBJ2-1, is KAGVTQTPRYLIKTRGQQVTLSCSPISGHRSVSWYQQTPGQGLQFLFEYFSETQRNKGNFPGRFSGRQFSNSRSEMNVSTLELGDSALYLCASAASAGGSSYNEQFFGPGTRLTVL.

V usage is TRBV5-1 and J usage is TRBJ1-5; D possibly corresponds to TRBD1 (6 bases). The germline V and J ends were trimmed by 5 bases and 4 bases, with 16 bases remaining between them. The CDR3 spans 15 residues. The germline gives CDR1 SGHRS, CDR2 YFSETQ. The CDR3 nucleotides read TGCGCCAGCAGTTTGAGGGGGGAGGGAAATCAGCCCCAGCATTTT. This encodes CASSLRGEGNQPQHF.

This chain uses TRBV7-9 with TRBJ1-1; the match to TRBD1 covers 7 bases. The CDR3 consists of 15 residues. CDR1 SEHNR and CDR2 FQNEAQ come from the germline V gene (reference sequence). V trimming: 5 bases; J trimming: 3 bases; junction bases outside the gene matches: 9. Here the CDR3 DNA reads TGTGCCAGCAGCCGGCTGACAGGGTCGTACACTGAAGCTTTCTTT. It translates to CASSRLTGSYTEAFF.

The V call is TRBV19, the J call TRBJ1-2; 7 bases are shared with TRBD1. The CDR3 extends over 12 amino acids. The ends lost 6 bases at V and 3 bases at J; junction bases unmatched: 1. The germline CDR1 and CDR2 sequences are LNHDA and SQIVND (reference sequence). The CDR3 DNA is TGTGCCAGTAGGACAGGGTACTATGGCTACACCTTC. The encoded protein is CASRTGYYGYTF.